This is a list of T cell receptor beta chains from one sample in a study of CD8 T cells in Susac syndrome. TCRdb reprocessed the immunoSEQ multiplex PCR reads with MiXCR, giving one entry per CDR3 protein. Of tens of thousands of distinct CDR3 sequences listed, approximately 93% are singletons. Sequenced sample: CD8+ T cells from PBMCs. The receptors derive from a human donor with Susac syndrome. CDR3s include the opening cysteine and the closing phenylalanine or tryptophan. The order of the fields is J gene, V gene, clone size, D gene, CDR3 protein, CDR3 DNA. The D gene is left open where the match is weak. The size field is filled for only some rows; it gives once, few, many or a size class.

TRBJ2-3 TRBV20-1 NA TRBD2 CSARTAGGRGPDTQYF TGCAGTGCTAGAACAGCGGGCGGGAGGGGGCCGGATACGCAGTATTTT
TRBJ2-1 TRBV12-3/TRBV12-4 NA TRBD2 CASSSGRAGNEQFF TGTGCCAGCAGTAGCGGGAGGGCCGGAAATGAGCAGTTCTTC
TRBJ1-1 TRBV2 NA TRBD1 CASSTGTGRTEAFF TGTGCCAGCAGTACCGGGACAGGGAGGACTGAAGCTTTCTTT
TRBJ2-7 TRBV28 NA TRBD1 CASSPPLTGDEQYF TGTGCCAGCAGTCCACCCCTGACAGGGGACGAGCAGTACTTC
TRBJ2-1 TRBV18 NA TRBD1 CASSPGTGEVDEQFF TGTGCCAGCTCACCTGGGACAGGGGAAGTGGATGAGCAGTTCTTC
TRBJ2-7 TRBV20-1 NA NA CSARDRGISYEQYF TGCAGTGCTAGAGATAGGGGTATTTCCTACGAGCAGTACTTC
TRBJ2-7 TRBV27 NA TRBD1 CASSFGQGAEQYF TGTGCCAGCAGTTTCGGACAGGGTGCCGAGCAGTACTTC
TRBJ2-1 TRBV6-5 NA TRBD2 CASSYAGTSSHNEQFF TGTGCCAGCAGTTACGCCGGGACTAGCTCCCACAATGAGCAGTTCTTC
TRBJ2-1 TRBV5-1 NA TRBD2 CASSAGLAGGDEQFF TGCGCCAGCAGCGCAGGGCTAGCGGGAGGCGATGAGCAGTTCTTC
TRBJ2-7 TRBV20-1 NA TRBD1 CSAEQGGSYEQYF TGCAGTGCGGAACAGGGGGGCTCCTACGAGCAGTACTTC
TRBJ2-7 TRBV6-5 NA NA CASSYGISYEQYF TGTGCCAGCAGTTACGGCATTTCCTACGAGCAGTACTTC
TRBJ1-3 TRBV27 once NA CASSLQGSSGNTIYF TGTGCCAGCAGTTTACAGGGATCCTCTGGAAACACCATATATTTT
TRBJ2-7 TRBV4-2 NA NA CASSQGPSWGYEQYF TGTGCCAGCAGCCAAGGCCCTAGCTGGGGCTACGAGCAGTACTTC
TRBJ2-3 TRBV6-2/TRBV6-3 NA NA CASSVLKDTQYF TGTGCCAGCAGCGTTTTAAAGGATACGCAGTATTTT
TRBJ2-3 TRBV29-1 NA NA CSVERTDTQYF TGCAGCGTTGAGCGCACAGATACGCAGTATTTT
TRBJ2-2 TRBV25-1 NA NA CASTPQGVRGNTGELFF TGTGCCAGCACCCCCCAAGGAGTCAGGGGCAACACCGGGGAGCTGTTTTTT
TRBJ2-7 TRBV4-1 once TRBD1 CASSPTGQAYEQYF TGCGCCAGCAGCCCGACGGGACAGGCCTACGAGCAGTACTTC
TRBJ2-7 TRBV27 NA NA CASSLQGSTYEQYF TGTGCCAGCAGTTTACAGGGTTCGACCTACGAGCAGTACTTC
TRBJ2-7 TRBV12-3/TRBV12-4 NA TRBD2 CASTPGEGNYEQYF TGTGCCAGCACTCCGGGGGAGGGGAACTACGAGCAGTACTTC
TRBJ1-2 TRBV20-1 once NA CSATGTPETNYGYTF TGCAGTGCTACGGGGACGCCTGAAACTAACTATGGCTACACCTTC
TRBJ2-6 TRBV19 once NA CASSSPPGVRANVLTF TGTGCCAGTAGTTCCCCCCCAGGGGTTCGGGCCAACGTCCTGACTTTC
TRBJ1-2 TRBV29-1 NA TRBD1 CSVAGTGSDYGYTF TGCAGCGTTGCCGGGACAGGGAGCGACTATGGCTACACCTTC
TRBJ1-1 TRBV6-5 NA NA CASSYTDDTYTEAFF TGTGCCAGCAGTTACACCGACGACACCTACACTGAAGCTTTCTTT